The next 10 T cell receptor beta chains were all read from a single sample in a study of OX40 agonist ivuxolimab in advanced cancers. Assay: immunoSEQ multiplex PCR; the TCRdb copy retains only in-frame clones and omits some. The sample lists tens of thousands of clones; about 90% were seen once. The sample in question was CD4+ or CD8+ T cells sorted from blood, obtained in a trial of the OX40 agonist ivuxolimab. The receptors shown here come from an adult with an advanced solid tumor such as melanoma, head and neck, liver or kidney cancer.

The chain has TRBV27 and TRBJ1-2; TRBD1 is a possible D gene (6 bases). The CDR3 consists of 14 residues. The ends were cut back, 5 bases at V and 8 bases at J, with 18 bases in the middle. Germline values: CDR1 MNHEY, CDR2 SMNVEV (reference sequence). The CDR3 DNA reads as TGTGCCAGCAGTGCAATACAGGGTTTCGGGGGCTACACCTTC. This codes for CASSAIQGFGGYTF.

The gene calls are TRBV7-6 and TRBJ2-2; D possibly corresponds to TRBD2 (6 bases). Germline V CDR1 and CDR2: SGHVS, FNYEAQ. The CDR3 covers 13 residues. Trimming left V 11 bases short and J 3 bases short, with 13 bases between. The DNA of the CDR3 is TGTGCCTCCGGAGGGCGCGACACCGGGGAGCTGTTTTTT. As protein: CASGGRDTGELFF.

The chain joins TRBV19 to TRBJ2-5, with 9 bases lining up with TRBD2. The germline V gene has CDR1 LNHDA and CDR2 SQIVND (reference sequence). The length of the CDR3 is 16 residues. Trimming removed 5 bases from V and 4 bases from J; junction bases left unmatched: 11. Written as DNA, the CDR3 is TGTGCCAGTAGTCACGATAGCGGGGGTCCCCCAGAGACCCAGTACTTC. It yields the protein CASSHDSGGPPETQYF. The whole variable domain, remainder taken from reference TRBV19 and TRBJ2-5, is DGGITQSPKYLFRKEGQNVTLSCEQNLNHDAMYWYRQDPGQGLRLIYYSQIVNDFQKGDIAEGYSVSREKKESFPLTVTSAQKNPTAFYLCASSHDSGGPPETQYFGPGTRLLVL.

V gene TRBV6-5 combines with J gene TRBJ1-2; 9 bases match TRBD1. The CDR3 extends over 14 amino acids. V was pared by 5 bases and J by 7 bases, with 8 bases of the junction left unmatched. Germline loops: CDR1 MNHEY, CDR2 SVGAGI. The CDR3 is CASSEGRDRAGYTF. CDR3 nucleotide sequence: TGTGCCAGCAGTGAAGGCCGGGACAGGGCTGGCTACACCTTC.

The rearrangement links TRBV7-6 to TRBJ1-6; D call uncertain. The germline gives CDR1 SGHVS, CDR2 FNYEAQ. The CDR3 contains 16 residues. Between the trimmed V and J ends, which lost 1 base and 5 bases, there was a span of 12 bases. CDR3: CASSLGGLVDNSPLHF. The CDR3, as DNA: TGTGCCAGCAGCTTAGGAGGGTTGGTGGATAATTCACCCCTCCACTTT.

As DNA, the CDR3 is TGCAGCGTTGAAGGGGCAGCCACCTCCTACGAGCAGTACTTC. This translates into CSVEGAATSYEQYF. This chain joins TRBV29-1 and TRBJ2-7; D not certain. V lost 1 base and J lost 0, with 10 bases in between. Germline V gene data show CDR1 as SQVTM and CDR2 as ANQGSEA. This CDR3 has 14 amino acids.

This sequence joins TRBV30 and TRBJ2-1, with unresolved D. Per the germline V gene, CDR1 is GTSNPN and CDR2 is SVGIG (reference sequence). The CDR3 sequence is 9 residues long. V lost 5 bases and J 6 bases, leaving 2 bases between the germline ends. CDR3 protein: CAWGNEQFF. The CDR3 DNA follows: TGTGCCTGGGGCAATGAGCAGTTCTTC.

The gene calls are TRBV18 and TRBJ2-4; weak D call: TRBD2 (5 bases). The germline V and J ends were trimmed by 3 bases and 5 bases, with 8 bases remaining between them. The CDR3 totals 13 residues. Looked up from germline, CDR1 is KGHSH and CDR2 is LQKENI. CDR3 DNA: TGTGCCAGCTCACCGTACGGGGAAAACATTCAGTACTTC. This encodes CASSPYGENIQYF.

The CDR3: CASNRQGNNYGYTF. In nucleotides, the CDR3 is TGTGCCAGCAACCGACAGGGAAACAACTATGGCTACACCTTC. This chain connects TRBV6-4 to TRBJ1-2; 7 nucleotides agree with TRBD1. V dropped 7 bases and J dropped 2; count of bases not matched to a gene: 7. The germline V gene encodes CDR1 MRHNA and CDR2 SNTAGT. The CDR3 length is 14 residues.

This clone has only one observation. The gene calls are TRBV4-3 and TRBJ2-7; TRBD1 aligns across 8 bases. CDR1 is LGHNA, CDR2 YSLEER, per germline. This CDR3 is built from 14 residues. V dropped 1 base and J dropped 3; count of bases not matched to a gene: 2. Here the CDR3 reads CASSQAQGDYEQYF. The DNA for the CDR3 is TGCGCCAGCAGCCAAGCACAGGGGGACTACGAGCAGTACTTC.